What follows are 32 T cell receptor beta chains derived from one specimen sequenced in a study of T cell clonotyping in hematopoietic cell transplantation listed by TCRdb under 2021. Library generation was performed with the immunoSEQ multiplex PCR assay. Not all clones reach the TCRdb copy of this immuneACCESS table, which keeps in-frame sequences only. Checked studies attribute under half of the gap to unresolved V genes and leave the rest unexplained. Present in this sample are around 17,000 clones, around 90% of which were seen just once. The ten top clones hold about 5.7% of the sample. Sequencing was done on a sample of peripheral blood mononuclear cells. These receptors were collected from a man aged 35-49 years in good health. Some clones in this sample may be carry-over from other donors' samples.

This chain joins TRBV7-2 and TRBJ1-4; 7 nucleotides match TRBD1. This CDR3 has 16 amino acids. J lost 6 bases, V lost 2 bases, and 9 bases had no gene match. In germline, CDR1 is SGHTA, CDR2 FQGNSA. The CDR3 sequence is CASSLQVGTEDEKLFF. CDR3 in DNA: TGTGCCAGCAGCTTACAGGTTGGGACAGAGGATGAAAAACTGTTTTTT.

This clone was seen once. The chain carries TRBV11-3 and TRBJ2-2; D not certain. V was cut by 4 bases and J by 6 bases, with 12 bases left in between. The CDR3 runs 14 residues. Germline V CDR1 and CDR2: SGHNT, YENEEA. CDR3 in DNA: TGTGCCAGCAGCTCTCGATGGAGTCCCGGGGAGCTGTTTTTT. Amino acids: CASSSRWSPGELFF.

The chain joins TRBV18 to TRBJ1-1, with a tentative D call TRBD1 (5 bases). The CDR3 is 15 residues long. Trimming removed 0 bases from V and 6 bases from J, with 14 bases in between. Germline CDR1 reads KGHSH; CDR2 reads LQKENI. CDR3 nucleotides: TGTGCCAGCTCACCACCGGCGGGGGTTAGGGCTGAAGCTTTCTTT. Residues: CASSPPAGVRAEAFF.

This chain uses TRBV28 with TRBJ2-3; 8 bases are a match to TRBD1. This CDR3 has 15 residues. Germline V CDR1 and CDR2: MDHEN, SYDVKM. V lost 6 bases and J lost 1; bases outside the gene matches: 6. CDR3 sequence (DNA): TGTGCCAGCAGCCCTCCGGGACAGGGCACAGATACGCAGTATTTT. Translation: CASSPPGQGTDTQYF. The full variable domain, in which reference TRBV28 and TRBJ2-3 provide the parts outside the CDR3, is DVKVTQSSRYLVKRTGEKVFLECVQDMDHENMFWYRQDPGLGLRLIYFSYDVKMKEKGDIPEGYSVSREKKERFSLILESASTNQTSMYLCASSPPGQGTDTQYFGPGTRLTVL.

The CDR3 spells CASMIDRVTGELFF. CDR3 in DNA: TGTGCCAGTATGATAGACAGAGTCACCGGGGAGCTGTTTTTT. The chain is built from TRBV19 and TRBJ2-2; a weak D match, TRBD1 (5 bases). The V gene lost 7 bases and the J gene lost 4 bases, with 13 bases spanning the gap. Per the germline V gene, CDR1 is LNHDA and CDR2 is SQIVND (reference sequence). This CDR3 comprises 14 residues. Drawing the rest from reference TRBV19 and TRBJ2-2, the complete variable domain is DGGITQSPKYLFRKEGQNVTLSCEQNLNHDAMYWYRQDPGQGLRLIYYSQIVNDFQKGDIAEGYSVSREKKESFPLTVTSAQKNPTAFYLCASMIDRVTGELFFGEGSRLTVL.

This chain's CDR3 is CATSRDPPGTVNGEQYF. CDR3 bases: TGTGCCACCAGCAGAGATCCCCCAGGGACAGTCAATGGCGAGCAGTACTTC. The V call is TRBV15, the J call TRBJ2-7, with 7 nucleotides matching TRBD1. V lost 0 bases and J lost 6; bases outside the gene matches: 14. The CDR3 sequence is 17 residues long. CDR1 and CDR2 from the germline V gene are LNHNV and YYDKDF (reference sequence).

The V gene is TRBV5-4, the J gene TRBJ2-7; 8 bases line up with TRBD1. This CDR3 is built from 14 residues. Germline CDR1 is SGHNT and CDR2 is YYREEE (reference sequence). Trimming at V came to 4 bases and at J to 1 base, leaving 4 bases not matched to a gene. Here the CDR3 reads CASSTGTGSYEQYF. The CDR3 region has the DNA TGTGCCAGCAGCACCGGGACAGGTTCCTACGAGCAGTACTTC.

The gene calls are TRBV6-4 and TRBJ2-2, with D possibly being TRBD2 (6 bases). CDR1 is MRHNA and CDR2 is SNTAGT in the germline V gene. V was shortened by 6 bases and J by 5 bases, with 13 bases between the two germline ends. The CDR3 consists of 14 residues. CDR3 nucleotide sequence: TGTGCCAGCAGCCCCAACGGAGGGACCGGGGAGCTGTTTTTT. It specifies CASSPNGGTGELFF.

V and J are TRBV14 and TRBJ2-7; D is unresolved. V lost 3 bases and J 2 bases, leaving 11 bases between the germline ends. The V gene's germline CDR1 is SGHDN and CDR2 FVKESK. CDR3 length: 14 amino acids. CDR3 region: CASSHRLKTYEQYF. The CDR3, as DNA: TGTGCCAGCAGCCATCGACTGAAAACCTACGAGCAGTACTTC.

The rearrangement joins TRBV5-8 to TRBJ1-5; maybe TRBD1 (6 bases). The germline gives CDR1 SGHTS, CDR2 YDEGEE. The CDR3 has 14 amino acids. Trimming took 4 bases from V and 7 from J, leaving 15 bases between them. The CDR3 region is CASSDGQKGQPQHF. CDR3 nucleotide sequence: TGTGCCAGCAGCGATGGACAGAAAGGGCAGCCCCAGCATTTT.

CDR3 in amino acids: CASSLDRGQGGNTEAFF. The CDR3 DNA reads TGTGCCAGCAGCTTAGATCGTGGACAGGGAGGCAACACTGAAGCTTTCTTT. The chain carries TRBV11-2 and TRBJ1-1; 8 bases match TRBD1. CDR3 length equals 17 residues. CDR1 and CDR2 (germline): SGHAT, FQNNGV. V was clipped by 0 bases and J by 2 bases; unmatched bases: 8.

CDR3 amino acids: CASEPGPIYNEQFF. CDR3 nucleotide sequence: TGTGCCTCCGAACCGGGGCCCATATACAATGAGCAGTTCTTC. This chain uses TRBV30 with TRBJ2-1; D may be TRBD1 or TRBD2 (5 bases each). This CDR3 has 14 amino acids. V was shortened by 7 bases and J by 4 bases, with 17 bases between the two germline ends. The germline CDR1 and CDR2 sequences are GTSNPN and SVGIG (reference sequence).

V usage is TRBV2 and J usage is TRBJ2-7; D is unresolved. CDR1 is SNHLY and CDR2 is FYNNEI in the germline V gene. CDR3 length: 13 amino acids. V lost 4 bases, J lost 3 bases, and 10 bases lay in between. The CDR3 loop is CASSGYSIYEQYF. As DNA, the CDR3 is TGTGCCAGCAGTGGGTACAGTATCTACGAGCAGTACTTC. Looking up the rest from reference TRBV2 and TRBJ2-7 gives the full variable domain: EPEVTQTPSHQVTQMGQEVILRCVPISNHLYFYWYRQILGQKVEFLVSFYNNEISEKSEIFDDQFSVERPDGSNFTLKIRSTKLEDSAMYFCASSGYSIYEQYFGPGTRLTVT.

This clone came up a few times. This chain joins TRBV21-1 and TRBJ1-2. TRBV21-1 is given as a pseudogene. CDR3 length equals 14 residues. CDR3 bases: TGTGCCAGCAGTCAAGACGTCGCGGATTATGGCTACACCTTC. As protein: CASSQDVADYGYTF.

The gene calls are TRBV29-1 and TRBJ2-5, with D possibly being TRBD2 (6 bases). There are 11 residues in the CDR3. Germline V gives CDR1 SQVTM, CDR2 ANQGSEA. The germline V and J ends were trimmed by 6 bases and 5 bases, with 10 bases remaining between them. CDR3 sequence: CSVLGGETQYF. The DNA for the CDR3 is TGCAGCGTCCTGGGGGGTGAGACCCAGTACTTC.

The chain links TRBV11-2 to TRBJ2-7; 11 nucleotides match TRBD2. The CDR3 contains 15 residues. Trimming cost V 7 bases and J 3 bases; bases outside gene matches: 8. Germline V gene sequence: CDR1 SGHAT, CDR2 FQNNGV. CDR3 protein: CASTAAGTSGYEQYF. The CDR3 nucleotides are TGTGCCAGCACCGCTGCCGGGACTAGCGGCTACGAGCAGTACTTC.

Here the CDR3 DNA reads TGTGCCAGCGGGCGGGGGGAGACCCAGTACTTC. It yields the protein CASGRGETQYF. The chain carries TRBV11-1 and TRBJ2-5; 7 positions match TRBD2. V shed 8 bases and J 5 bases; nucleotides not matched to a gene: 2. Per the germline V gene, CDR1 is SGHAT and CDR2 is FQDESV (reference sequence). This CDR3 has 11 residues.

This clone was seen a handful of times. The V call is TRBV5-4, the J call TRBJ1-5; TRBD1 is a possible D gene (5 bases). This CDR3 contains 12 residues. Germline V gene data show CDR1 as SGHNT and CDR2 as YYREEE (reference sequence). Trimming removed 1 base from V and 7 bases from J, with 6 bases in between. CDR3 coding DNA: TGTGCCAGCAGCTTGTGGGGGCAGCCCCAGCATTTT. Translation: CASSLWGQPQHF.

This chain joins TRBV7-6 and TRBJ2-7, with D maybe TRBD1 (5 bases). With 0 bases removed from V and 3 bases from J, the gap between germline ends came to 9 bases. The CDR3 loop spans 14 amino acids. Looked up from germline, CDR1 is SGHVS and CDR2 is FNYEAQ. The CDR3 DNA reads TGTGCCAGCAGCTTAGCAGGGGTGGACTACGAGCAGTACTTC. Residues: CASSLAGVDYEQYF.

The chain links TRBV6-5 to TRBJ1-1; D is ambiguous. Trimming shortened V by 9 bases and J by 2 bases, and 13 bases separated the two germline ends. This CDR3 has 13 amino acids. Germline CDR1 is MNHEY and CDR2 is SVGAGI. The DNA for the CDR3 is TGTGCCAGTCGGCTGGAGCTCAACACTGAAGCTTTCTTT. Translation gives CASRLELNTEAFF.

J is TRBJ2-2 and V is TRBV5-1; D is ambiguous. The CDR3 has 16 residues. Germline-derived CDR1 and CDR2 are SGHRS and YFSETQ. V was shortened by 0 bases and J by 6 bases, with 15 bases between the two germline ends. The CDR3 protein is CASSLVSVTFAGELFF. The CDR3 bases are TGCGCCAGCAGCTTGGTGTCAGTCACCTTTGCCGGGGAGCTGTTTTTT.

With regard to this clone: This sample includes further DNA sequences coding for the same CDR3. The chain uses TRBV30 and TRBJ1-1, with D perhaps matching TRBD1 (5 bases). This CDR3 is 13 amino acids long. Trimming left V 1 base short and J 3 bases short, with 9 bases between. Germline V gene sequence: CDR1 GTSNPN, CDR2 SVGIG (reference sequence). The CDR3 coding sequence is TGTGCCTGGAGTGAGGCAGGGCACACTGAAGCTTTCTTT. It encodes CAWSEAGHTEAFF.

The chain recombines TRBV4-1 with TRBJ2-1; tentatively, D is TRBD1 or TRBD2 (6 bases each). Germline V gene data show CDR1 as MGHRA and CDR2 as YSYEKL. V was shortened by 1 base and J by 5 bases, with 18 bases between the two germline ends. The CDR3 extends over 17 amino acids. The CDR3 region is CASSQGSRRDINNEQFF. In DNA form, the CDR3 reads TGCGCCAGCAGCCAAGGAAGTAGGCGGGACATAAACAATGAGCAGTTCTTC.

V is TRBV30 and J is TRBJ1-1; D is undetermined. V was cut by 0 bases and J by 2 bases, with 10 bases left in between. The CDR3 has 14 amino acids. The germline V gene encodes CDR1 GTSNPN and CDR2 SVGIG (reference sequence). CDR3 sequence: CAWSVGVLNTEAFF. The DNA of the CDR3 is TGTGCCTGGAGTGTAGGAGTTCTTAACACTGAAGCTTTCTTT. The whole variable domain, filled in from reference TRBV30 and TRBJ1-1, reads SQTIHQWPATLVQPVGSPLSLECTVEGTSNPNLYWYRQAAGRGLQLLFYSVGIGQISSEVPQNLSASRPQDRQFILSSKKLLLSDSGFYLCAWSVGVLNTEAFFGQGTRLTVV.

This chain joins TRBV28 and TRBJ2-7; TRBD2 matches 14 bases. The length of the CDR3 is 17 residues. Germline V gene data show CDR1 as MDHEN and CDR2 as SYDVKM. V shed 7 bases, J shed 7 bases, and the junction held 15 bases outside the gene matches. The CDR3 is CASTAWDPGLAGVEQYF. The CDR3 bases are TGTGCCAGCACCGCCTGGGATCCGGGACTAGCGGGAGTTGAGCAGTACTTC. Using reference TRBV28 and TRBJ2-7 for the parts outside the CDR3, the full variable domain is DVKVTQSSRYLVKRTGEKVFLECVQDMDHENMFWYRQDPGLGLRLIYFSYDVKMKEKGDIPEGYSVSREKKERFSLILESASTNQTSMYLCASTAWDPGLAGVEQYFGPGTRLTVT.

The rearrangement links TRBV4-3 to TRBJ2-5, with TRBD2 identical over 10 bases. V shed 1 base and J 3 bases; nucleotides not matched to a gene: 8. This CDR3 is built from 17 residues. CDR1 is LGHNA and CDR2 is YSLEER in the germline V gene. The CDR3 is CASSQGDSGRREETQYF. In DNA form, the CDR3 reads TGCGCCAGCAGCCAAGGGGATAGCGGGAGGAGGGAAGAGACCCAGTACTTC.

V usage is TRBV30 and J usage is TRBJ1-2; D possibly corresponds to TRBD1 (5 bases). The CDR3 extends over 14 amino acids. V gave up 0 bases and J gave up 5 bases, with 13 bases separating them. CDR1 is GTSNPN and CDR2 is SVGIG in the germline V gene (reference sequence). The CDR3: CAWSVVQGSYGYTF. For the CDR3, the DNA is TGTGCCTGGAGTGTAGTTCAGGGTTCGTATGGCTACACCTTC.

V and J are TRBV2 and TRBJ2-1, with TRBD1 matching 7 bases. V trimming: 4 bases; J trimming: 6 bases; junction bases outside the gene matches: 6. The CDR3 is 14 residues long. CDR1 and CDR2 from the germline V gene are SNHLY and FYNNEI. The CDR3: CASSAGTVSNEQFF. CDR3 DNA: TGTGCCAGCAGTGCCGGGACAGTTTCCAATGAGCAGTTCTTC.

The J gene is TRBJ1-2, the V gene TRBV6-5; no reliable D call. In germline, CDR1 is MNHEY, CDR2 SVGAGI. The ends were cut back, 7 bases at V and 0 bases at J, with 15 bases in the middle. There are 15 residues in the CDR3. CDR3 region: CASTRARGANYGYTF. CDR3 DNA sequence: TGTGCCAGCACCCGCGCACGGGGAGCTAACTATGGCTACACCTTC.

The rearrangement links TRBV4-3 to TRBJ2-3; perhaps TRBD1 as D (5 bases). The CDR3 length is 15 residues. V was trimmed by 3 bases and J by 3 bases, leaving 13 bases between them. CDR1 and CDR2 from the germline V gene are LGHNA and YSLEER. The CDR3 bases are TGCGCCAGCAGCCATTTAAGGGGAAGTACAGATACGCAGTATTTT. Translated: CASSHLRGSTDTQYF.

The rearrangement uses TRBV9 and TRBJ2-2, with D uncertain. CDR3 size: 15 residues. Germline V gene data show CDR1 as SGDLS and CDR2 as YYNGEE. The V gene lost 0 bases and the J gene lost 6 bases, with 12 bases spanning the gap. This CDR3 reads CASSVARTSAGELFF. The DNA of the CDR3 is TGTGCCAGCAGCGTAGCGAGAACGTCGGCCGGGGAGCTGTTTTTT.

The chain carries TRBV6-6 and TRBJ1-6, with D unclear. The germline gives CDR1 MNHNY, CDR2 SVGAGI (reference sequence). The CDR3 runs 16 residues. V was trimmed by 0 bases and J by 6 bases, leaving 12 bases between them. In nucleotides, the CDR3 is TGTGCCAGCAGTTACTCGACGGTAGGGCTTAATTCACCCCTCCACTTT. This sequence encodes CASSYSTVGLNSPLHF.